This entry describes one TCR beta chain. Other DNA sequences in this sample translate to the same CDR3. V lost 3 bases, J lost 3 bases, and 3 bases stayed unmatched. The CDR3 consists of 14 residues. The germline CDR1 and CDR2 sequences are SEHNR and FQNEAQ (reference sequence). These data are taken from a study of blood T cell repertoires in COVID-19. Those who participated ranged in age from 18 to 89 years and resided in about two dozen US areas. Allocation to cohorts depended on clinical history reported by the participants. Symptom resolution, clearance, or two negative PCRs marked donors in Cohort 3 as recovered. Sequencing was performed with immunoSEQ multiplex PCR; in TCRdb, only in-frame clones are kept and a portion is missing. The sample contains some 390,000 clones, roughly nine tenths of which appear only once.

The chain employs TRBV7-9 and TRBJ2-7; 9 positions match TRBD1. The receptor was derived from a woman aged 25 to 45 who had recovered from COVID-19. The source material was PBMCs or T cells enriched from blood (not recorded which). The CDR3 DNA sequence: TGTGCCAGCAGCTTGGGACAGGGCCTCTACGAGCAGTACTTC. It yields the protein CASSLGQGLYEQYF.